One sample yielded the 30 T cell receptor beta chains listed below, sequenced in a study of T cell responses to AZD1222 COVID-19 vaccine. The data were produced by immunoSEQ multiplex PCR, yet TCRdb's version contains in-frame clones alone and is incomplete. Of about 100,000 clones detected, under 95% appear once; the ten largest clones hold 5.5% to 7%. The specimen was peripheral blood, collected 28 days after the second AZD1222 dose. Receptors originate from an adult who received the AZD1222 COVID-19 vaccine.

This chain connects TRBV12-3 or TRBV12-4 to TRBJ2-3; D perhaps matches TRBD2 (7 bases). The CDR3 covers 13 residues. Deletions cut 11 bases from V and 2 bases from J, with 14 bases between. CDR3 amino acids: CAGGDKFTDTQYF. The CDR3 coding sequence is TGTGCCGGGGGGGACAAGTTCACAGATACGCAGTATTTT.

The CDR3: CASSPPGSSYNEQFF. The CDR3 bases are TGTGCCAGCAGCCCCCCGGGTAGCTCCTACAATGAGCAGTTCTTC. V gene TRBV7-8 combines with J gene TRBJ2-1, with no clear D. V was shortened by 5 bases and J by 0 bases, with 11 bases between the two germline ends. Germline CDR1 is SGHVS and CDR2 is FQNEAQ. The CDR3 loop spans 15 amino acids.

The V and J genes are TRBV6-2 or TRBV6-3 and TRBJ2-1; 10 nucleotides line up with TRBD2. Germline CDR1 and CDR2: MNHEY and SVGEGT. This CDR3 has 15 residues. V shed 6 bases, J shed 7 bases, and the junction held 9 bases outside the gene matches. Here the CDR3 DNA reads TGTGCCAGCAGCCAGACAGCTAGCGGGGGTAATGAGCAGTTCTTC. Protein product: CASSQTASGGNEQFF.

The rearrangement links TRBV3-1 (or the pseudogene TRBV3-2) to TRBJ1-1; no firm D call. CDR3 length: 16 residues. With 1 base removed from V and 5 bases from J, the gap between germline ends came to 17 bases. In germline, CDR1 is LGHDT, CDR2 YNNKEL (reference sequence). In DNA, the CDR3 is TGTGCCAGCAGCCAAGGTCATGGAGGGCCAGTTACTGAAGCTTTCTTT. Translated: CASSQGHGGPVTEAFF.

The chain is built from TRBV2 and TRBJ1-2; a weak D match, TRBD1 (6 bases). Germline values: CDR1 SNHLY, CDR2 FYNNEI. The CDR3 is 16 amino acids. V was clipped by 8 bases and J by 5 bases, with 24 bases between them. DNA for the CDR3: TGTGCCAGCCTAGGGAGGCCACAGGGAGAAGGGTATGGCTACACCTTC. Encoded protein: CASLGRPQGEGYGYTF. The complete variable domain, with remaining parts taken from reference TRBV2 and TRBJ1-2, reads EPEVTQTPSHQVTQMGQEVILRCVPISNHLYFYWYRQILGQKVEFLVSFYNNEISEKSEIFDDQFSVERPDGSNFTLKIRSTKLEDSAMYFCASLGRPQGEGYGYTFGSGTRLTVV.

This clone was seen more than once but under ten times. The chain has TRBV5-5 and TRBJ1-1; D is uncertain. The CDR3 has 12 amino acids. V was trimmed by 1 base and J by 3 bases, leaving 4 bases between them. From germline, CDR1 is SGHKS and CDR2 YYEKEE (reference sequence). CDR3 sequence reads: CASSLRDTEAFF. For the CDR3, the DNA is TGTGCCAGCAGCTTGAGGGACACTGAAGCTTTCTTT.

This chain joins TRBV6-6 and TRBJ1-5; 10 bases are a match to TRBD1. The CDR3 loop spans 17 amino acids. Germline V CDR1 and CDR2: MNHNY, SVGAGI (reference sequence). V was pared by 5 bases and J by 0 bases, with 7 bases of the junction left unmatched. The CDR3 DNA is TGTGCCAGCAGTCGGACAGGGGGTCGGTATAGCAATCAGCCCCAGCATTTT. Protein: CASSRTGGRYSNQPQHF.

The chain is built from TRBV12-5 and TRBJ2-3; weak D call: TRBD2 (6 bases). There are 17 residues in the CDR3. Trimming shortened V by 3 bases and J by 0 bases, and 16 bases separated the two germline ends. Germline CDR1 and CDR2: LGHNT and FRNRAP. This CDR3 is CASGLTQGGWSTDTQYF. The CDR3 bases are TGTGCTAGTGGTTTAACCCAAGGAGGGTGGAGCACAGATACGCAGTATTTT.

The V and J genes are TRBV15 and TRBJ1-5; 9 nucleotides line up with TRBD1. J was trimmed by 4 bases and V by 3 bases; bases with no gene match: 4. This CDR3 is built from 15 residues. Germline values: CDR1 LNHNV, CDR2 YYDKDF (reference sequence). DNA for the CDR3: TGTGCCACCAGCAGTGGACAGGGGTCAAATCAGCCCCAGCATTTT. Its protein is CATSSGQGSNQPQHF. Full variable domain (remainder filled in from reference TRBV15 and TRBJ1-5): DAMVIQNPRYQVTQFGKPVTLSCSQTLNHNVMYWYQQKSSQAPKLLFHYYDKDFNNEADTPDNFQSRRPNTSFCFLDIRSPGLGDTAMYLCATSSGQGSNQPQHFGDGTRLSIL.

This chain connects TRBV2 to TRBJ2-7, with D hard to call. This CDR3 comprises 17 residues. The germline gives CDR1 SNHLY, CDR2 FYNNEI. Trimming left V 8 bases short and J 0 bases short, with 23 bases between. The CDR3 loop is CASPPRPEPQSSYEQYF. The CDR3 DNA reads TGTGCCAGCCCCCCACGCCCTGAACCACAGAGCTCCTACGAGCAGTACTTC. Using reference TRBV2 and TRBJ2-7 for the parts outside the CDR3, the full variable domain is EPEVTQTPSHQVTQMGQEVILRCVPISNHLYFYWYRQILGQKVEFLVSFYNNEISEKSEIFDDQFSVERPDGSNFTLKIRSTKLEDSAMYFCASPPRPEPQSSYEQYFGPGTRLTVT.

This rearrangement joins TRBV2 to TRBJ2-1, with TRBD1 matching over 12 bases. V lost 4 bases, J lost 9 bases, and 4 bases stayed unmatched. CDR1 is SNHLY, CDR2 FYNNEI, per germline. The CDR3 is made up of 14 amino acids. The CDR3 loop is CASSGDRGLSEQFF. The CDR3 DNA is TGTGCCAGCAGTGGGGACAGGGGGCTTAGTGAGCAGTTCTTC.

V gene TRBV12-3 or TRBV12-4 combines with J gene TRBJ1-1; D not resolved. Trimming took off 2 bases at V and 11 bases at J, with 15 bases between the two ends. The CDR3 has 13 residues. CDR3 sequence (DNA): TGTGCCAGCAGTTTATTAGGACCGAATGAGGCTTTCTTT. Translation: CASSLLGPNEAFF.

This clone showed up just once. This chain links TRBV10-3 with TRBJ1-5; 8 bases fit TRBD1. CDR1 ENHRY and CDR2 SYGVKD come from the germline V gene. Trimming cost V 7 bases and J 5 bases; bases outside gene matches: 7. This CDR3 has 14 amino acids. CDR3 nucleotides: TGTGCCATCATTGGACAGGGCAGTCATCAGCCCCAGCATTTT. Its protein product is CAIIGQGSHQPQHF.

The gene calls are TRBV19 and TRBJ2-7; D is unclear. V lost 6 bases, J lost 9 bases, and 24 bases lay in between. Germline V gene lookup returns CDR1 LNHDA and CDR2 SQIVND (reference sequence). This CDR3 comprises 15 residues. The CDR3 sequence is CASSPAVGSYARQYF. CDR3 coding DNA: TGTGCCAGTAGCCCCGCCGTGGGTTCCTACGCGCGGCAGTACTTC.

This clone was counted a few times. The chain carries TRBV5-1 and TRBJ1-2, with D perhaps matching TRBD1 (5 bases). CDR3 size: 15 residues. The V end was cut by 0 bases, the J end by 1 base, with 10 bases between. Germline V CDR1 and CDR2: SGHRS, YFSETQ. The CDR3: CASSLAAGSNYGYTF. The CDR3 nucleotides read TGCGCCAGCAGCTTGGCGGCAGGGAGTAACTATGGCTACACCTTC.

The rearrangement uses TRBV3-1 (or the pseudogene TRBV3-2) and TRBJ1-2; D unresolved. Trimming left V 0 bases short and J 8 bases short, with 13 bases between. Germline V gene data show CDR1 as LGHDT and CDR2 as YNNKEL (reference sequence). The CDR3 totals 14 residues. The CDR3 loop is CASSQDRRARGYTF. CDR3 sequence (DNA): TGTGCCAGCAGCCAAGATAGGAGGGCAAGGGGCTACACCTTC.

This clone was picked up a small number of times. The gene calls are TRBV5-1 and TRBJ2-3; 8 positions agree with TRBD2. J gave up 4 bases and V 0 bases, and 13 bases lay outside the gene matches. The germline gives CDR1 SGHRS, CDR2 YFSETQ. The CDR3 totals 18 residues. The DNA of the CDR3 is TGCGCCAGCAGCTTGGCGCTAGCGGGCCCGAATCCCGCAGATACGCAGTATTTT. Protein sequence: CASSLALAGPNPADTQYF.

The V call is TRBV13, the J call TRBJ2-4; the D gene is possibly TRBD2 (5 bases). Per the germline V gene, CDR1 is PRHDT and CDR2 is FYEKMQ (reference sequence). This CDR3 contains 16 residues. V was trimmed by 5 bases and J by 6 bases, leaving 20 bases between them. The CDR3 region has the DNA TGTGCCAGCAGCGGAGGCTGGGATCCCGTCCGAAACATTCAGTACTTC. Its translation: CASSGGWDPVRNIQYF.

The chain is built from TRBV19 and TRBJ1-5, with D uncertain. The CDR3 extends over 14 amino acids. Trimming left V 6 bases short and J 5 bases short, with 14 bases between. The germline V gene has CDR1 LNHDA and CDR2 SQIVND (reference sequence). The chain's CDR3 is CASSVWIDDQPQHF. CDR3 nucleotide sequence: TGTGCCAGTAGCGTGTGGATAGACGATCAGCCCCAGCATTTT.

The V gene is TRBV27, the J gene TRBJ1-6; TRBD1 matches 8 bases. The CDR3 sequence is 15 residues long. Germline CDR1 reads MNHEY; CDR2 reads SMNVEV (reference sequence). The V gene end was trimmed by 6 bases and the J gene end by 4 bases; junction bases not matched to a gene: 5. Here the CDR3 DNA reads TGTGCCAGCAGCAGACAGGGGTTTTATAATTCACCCCTCCACTTT. Translating gives CASSRQGFYNSPLHF.

V is TRBV6-6 and J is TRBJ1-2; D call uncertain. Trimming cost V 2 bases and J 8 bases, with 12 bases left between them. The CDR3 is 13 residues long. The germline CDR1 and CDR2 sequences are MNHNY and SVGAGI (reference sequence). The CDR3 bases are TGTGCCAGCAGTTACCCCAAAACAGAGGGCTACACCTTC. Protein: CASSYPKTEGYTF.

The gene calls are TRBV6-5 and TRBJ1-1, with 9 bases aligning to TRBD1. Germline V gene data show CDR1 as MNHEY and CDR2 as SVGAGI. The CDR3 length is 12 residues. Trimming cost V 6 bases and J 7 bases; bases outside gene matches: 3. In DNA, the CDR3 is TGTGCCAGCAGCCGGACAGGGGTTGAAGCTTTCTTT. It is translated as CASSRTGVEAFF.

This chain uses TRBV27 with TRBJ2-3; 7 nucleotides align to TRBD2. The CDR3 totals 17 residues. V trimming: 0 bases; J trimming: 0 bases; junction bases outside the gene matches: 6. Germline V gene data show CDR1 as MNHEY and CDR2 as SMNVEV (reference sequence). The CDR3 DNA is TGTGCCAGCAGTTTATCGCTCCCGGGGGGTAGCACAGATACGCAGTATTTT. Amino acid sequence: CASSLSLPGGSTDTQYF.

This chain links TRBV5-4 with TRBJ1-2, with D possibly matching TRBD1 (5 bases). The ends were cut back, 0 bases at V and 8 bases at J, with 11 bases in the middle. The CDR3 runs to 13 residues. Germline CDR1 and CDR2: SGHNT and YYREEE (reference sequence). In nucleotides, the CDR3 is TGTGCCAGCAGCTTGGAAGGGGCTGGAGGCTACACCTTC. It translates to CASSLEGAGGYTF.

CDR3 protein: CASSELTGQETQYF. The CDR3 DNA sequence: TGTGCCAGCAGTGAACTTACAGGACAGGAGACCCAGTACTTC. The chain links TRBV25-1 to TRBJ2-5, with D tentatively TRBD1 (6 bases). The V end was cut by 2 bases, the J end by 5 bases, with 12 bases between. The CDR3 loop spans 14 amino acids. Germline V CDR1 and CDR2: MGHDK, SYGVNS.

The rearrangement uses TRBV4-1 and TRBJ1-1, with TRBD1 as a possible D gene (6 bases). This CDR3 is built from 15 residues. V gave up 0 bases and J gave up 7 bases, with 15 bases separating them. Germline lookup yields CDR1 MGHRA and CDR2 YSYEKL. CDR3 in amino acids: CASSQDRRTDVEAFF. CDR3 DNA: TGCGCCAGCAGCCAAGATCGACGGACAGATGTTGAAGCTTTCTTT.

The rearrangement uses TRBV7-6 and TRBJ1-1; D is undetermined. Trimming took off 2 bases at V and 0 bases at J, with 10 bases between the two ends. Germline loops: CDR1 SGHVS, CDR2 FNYEAQ. This CDR3 spans 15 amino acids. CDR3 nucleotides: TGTGCCAGCAGCTTAACCCAGCAGCTGAACACTGAAGCTTTCTTT. Residues: CASSLTQQLNTEAFF. The variable domain in full, completed from reference TRBV7-6 and TRBJ1-1, reads GAGVSQSPRYKVTKRGQDVALRCDPISGHVSLYWYRQALGQGPEFLTYFNYEAQQDKSGLPNDRFSAERPEGSISTLTIQRTEQRDSAMYRCASSLTQQLNTEAFFGQGTRLTVV.

The J gene is TRBJ2-1, the V gene TRBV9; D unclear. CDR3 length equals 16 residues. Germline values: CDR1 SGDLS, CDR2 YYNGEE. Trimming stripped 4 bases from V and 1 base from J, with 15 bases between. The CDR3 region has the DNA TGTGCCAGCAGCCCTCATCCAAGCTTGTCCTACAATGAGCAGTTCTTC. Residues: CASSPHPSLSYNEQFF.

The V call is TRBV10-2, the J call TRBJ1-1; 8 bases align to TRBD1. The CDR3 contains 14 residues. Germline trimming cut 7 bases from V and 3 bases from J; bases unmatched to any gene: 7. Germline V CDR1 and CDR2: WSHSY, SAAADI. The CDR3 DNA sequence: TGCGCCAGCATTCCGACAGGGGAGGACACTGAAGCTTTCTTT. Protein: CASIPTGEDTEAFF.

This clone was recorded once. The chain employs TRBV7-6 and TRBJ2-1, with 7 bases matching TRBD2. There are 15 residues in the CDR3. The ends lost 2 bases at V and 8 bases at J; junction bases unmatched: 9. Germline V gene lookup returns CDR1 SGHVS and CDR2 FNYEAQ. The DNA of the CDR3 is TGTGCCAGCAGCTTAAGAGGACTAGTCGGCGATGAGCAGTTCTTC. Its translation is CASSLRGLVGDEQFF.